Below are 4 T cell receptor beta chains sequenced from a single sample in a study of read filtering for tumor transcriptome and immune sequencing. The library was built from about 370 ng RNA with molecular barcoded adaptors for alpha/delta and beta/gamma chains. TCRdb called the reads again in MiXCR, with one record for every CDR3 protein. Of roughly 68,000 distinct CDR3 sequences in the sample, around 13% were seen once. Sequencing was done on a sample of a population of CD138-negative cells sorted from bone marrow. These receptors all stem from a donor at least 40 years old with multiple myeloma.

The chain recombines TRBV20-1 with TRBJ2-1, with D maybe TRBD2 (5 bases). V was clipped by 0 bases and J by 0 bases, with 6 bases between them. Germline V gene sequence: CDR1 DFQATT, CDR2 SNEGSKA (reference sequence). CDR3 length equals 14 residues. CDR3 sequence reads: CSAREADSYNEQFF. The CDR3 region has the DNA TGCAGTGCTAGAGAAGCGGACTCCTACAATGAGCAGTTCTTC.

This clonotype was seen repeatedly, ten times or more. CDR3: CASSSIQGALNEQFF. CDR3 nucleotide sequence: TGTGCCAGCTCATCTATACAGGGGGCGCTCAATGAGCAGTTCTTC. The chain combines TRBV18 with TRBJ2-1, with 9 positions matching TRBD1. The CDR3 has 15 amino acids. Germline V gene data show CDR1 as KGHSH and CDR2 as LQKENI. Trimming cost V 5 bases and J 6 bases; bases outside gene matches: 8.

This clonotype showed up just once. Being one base from a much bigger clone, this may be a read error. This chain uses TRBV6-5 with TRBJ2-2; a weak D match, TRBD1 (6 bases). The CDR3 is 17 residues long. Trimming removed 2 bases from V and 4 bases from J, with 17 bases in between. Germline V lookup: CDR1 MNHEY, CDR2 SVGAGI. This CDR3 reads CASSYTQGRVSTGELFF. The CDR3 nucleotides are TGTGCCAGCAGTTACACACAGGGACGGGTGAGCACCGGGGAGCTGTTTTTT.

This clonotype has just a few counts. A junction boundary mismatches the germline segment, possibly from a read error. This rearrangement joins TRBV29-1 to TRBJ1-5; perhaps TRBD1 as D (5 bases). The germline CDR1 and CDR2 sequences are SQVTM and ANQGSEA. CDR3 length equals 14 residues. For the CDR3, the DNA is TGTAGCGTTGCGGCCAGTGCAGGGAGTCAGCCCCAGCATTTT. Its translation: CSVAASAGSQPQHF. Looking up the rest from reference TRBV29-1 and TRBJ1-5 gives the full variable domain: SAVISQKPSRDICQRGTSLTIQCQVDSQVTMMFWYRQQPGQSLTLIATANQGSEATYESGFVIDKFPISRPNLTFSTLTVSNMSPEDSSIYLCSVAASAGSQPQHFGDGTRLSIL.